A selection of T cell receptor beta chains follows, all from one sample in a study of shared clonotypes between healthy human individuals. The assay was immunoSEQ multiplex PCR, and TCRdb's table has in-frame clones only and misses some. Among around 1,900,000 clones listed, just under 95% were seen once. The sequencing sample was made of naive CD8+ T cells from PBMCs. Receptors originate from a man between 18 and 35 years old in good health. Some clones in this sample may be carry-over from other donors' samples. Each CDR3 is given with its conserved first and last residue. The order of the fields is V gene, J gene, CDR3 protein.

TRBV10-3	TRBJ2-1	CAISGAGGLSGNEQFF
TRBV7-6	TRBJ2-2	CASSLTGEATGELFF
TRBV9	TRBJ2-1	CASSARTSGGPIEQFF
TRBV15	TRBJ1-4	CATSSSGELNEKLFF
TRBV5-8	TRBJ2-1	CASSLSGAYNEQFF
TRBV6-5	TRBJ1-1	CASSSPGMNTEAFF
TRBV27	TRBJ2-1	CASSLRGSSYNEQFF
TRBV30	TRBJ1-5	CAWRTKGPSFGQPQHF
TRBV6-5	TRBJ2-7	CASSEQGEHYEQYF
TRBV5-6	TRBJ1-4	CASSYNPGWANEKLFF
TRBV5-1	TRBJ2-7	CASRFGTGGSYEQYF
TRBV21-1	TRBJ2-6	CASSNYTGGGLSPGANVLTF
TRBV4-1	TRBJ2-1	CASSQFAGLRRDNEQFF
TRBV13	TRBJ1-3	CASSLPRDLLGSGNTIYF
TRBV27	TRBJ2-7	CASSLFSRAVYEQYF
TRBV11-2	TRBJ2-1	CASSPGLGSNEQFF
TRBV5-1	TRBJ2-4	CASSLSPERSKNIQYF
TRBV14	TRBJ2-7	CASSQGYAQGVYEQYF
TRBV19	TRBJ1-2	CASSITPRGGGYTF
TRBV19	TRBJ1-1	CASSTGPRVGTEAFF
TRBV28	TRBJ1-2	CASSLMGPGYGYTF
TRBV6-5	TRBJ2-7	CASSYQGQVYEQYF
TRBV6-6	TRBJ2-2	CASSFGELFF
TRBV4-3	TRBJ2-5	CASSQARIETQYF
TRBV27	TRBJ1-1	CASSLVRGLTTEAFF
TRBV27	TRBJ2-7	CASSLSAATYEQYF
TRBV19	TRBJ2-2	CASSMWELYTGELFF
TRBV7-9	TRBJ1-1	CASSLARRETEAFF
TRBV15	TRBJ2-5	CATSKVQGRETQYF
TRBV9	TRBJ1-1	CASSLDTQGNTEAFF
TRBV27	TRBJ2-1	CASSLTGLNEQFF
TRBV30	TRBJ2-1	CAWSPGFTEQFF
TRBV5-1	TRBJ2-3	CASREEFPDTQYF
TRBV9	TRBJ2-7	CASSPRAGDYEQYF
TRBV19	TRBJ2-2	CASSILGGIFTGELFF
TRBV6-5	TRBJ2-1	CASSFSTDEQFF
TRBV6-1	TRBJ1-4	CASSGGGLRTSEKLFF
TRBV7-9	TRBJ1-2	CASSNTRGQSYGYTF
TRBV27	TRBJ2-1	CASRRLAGGPYEQFF
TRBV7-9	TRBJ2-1	CASSQAWDEQFF
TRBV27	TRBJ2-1	CASANPMRPRGNEQFF
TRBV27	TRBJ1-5	CASSETADRGGQPQHF
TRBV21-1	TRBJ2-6	CASSKGWDRGPLSGANVLTF
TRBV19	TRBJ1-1	CASSINGGFHTEAFF
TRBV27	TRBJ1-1	CASSLGGTHTEAFF
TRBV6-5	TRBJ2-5	CASSYSGGVGGETQYF
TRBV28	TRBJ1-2	CASRYDGYTF